This T cell receptor beta chain originates from a study of blood T cell repertoires in COVID-19. V gave up 5 bases and J gave up 2 bases; unmatched junction bases: 1. Germline V lookup: CDR1 KGHSH, CDR2 LQKENI. This CDR3 is built from 14 residues. Assay used: immunoSEQ multiplex PCR; TCRdb lists only in-frame clones, some missing. The table lists over 90,000 clones, around 88% of them singletons. The sample consisted of peripheral blood. The TCR comes from a human donor in a cohort sampled during active COVID-19. J is TRBJ2-1 and V is TRBV18; 9 bases agree with TRBD1. CDR3 coding DNA: TGTGCCAGCTCAGGGACAGGGACCTACAATGAGCAGTTCTTC. It specifies CASSGTGTYNEQFF.